These T cell receptor beta chains were read from a single sample in a study of radiation and T cells in renal cell carcinoma. The protocol was immunoSEQ multiplex PCR, while the TCRdb copy is restricted to in-frame clones and leaves out a portion. This table holds about 130,000 clones, around nine tenths found once. The source was blood, collected from a patient whose treatment included radiotherapy and nephrectomy. The source is a woman aged 45-59 years with renal cell carcinoma. CDR3s include the opening cysteine and the closing phenylalanine or tryptophan. Fields, in order: V gene, D gene, clone size, CDR3 length, J gene, CDR3 protein, CDR3 DNA. D genes are given only for firm matches. The size of a clone is reported for some rows only, either as once, few or many, or as a class for expanded clones.

TRBV11-2	.	.	13	TRBJ1-5	CASSLDRAQPQHF	TGTGCCAGCAGCTTAGATAGGGCTCAGCCCCAGCATTTT
TRBV2	.	few	15	TRBJ1-1	CASRTQGTGNTEAFF	TGTGCCAGCAGGACACAGGGTACGGGAAACACTGAAGCTTTCTTT
TRBV2	TRBD1	.	13	TRBJ2-3	CASKRTGGDTQYF	TGTGCCAGCAAGAGGACAGGGGGGGACACGCAGTATTTT
TRBV4-3	.	.	15	TRBJ2-7	CASSQDRGQGGEQYF	TGCGCCAGCAGCCAAGATAGGGGGCAGGGAGGCGAGCAGTACTTC
TRBV18	.	.	14	TRBJ1-1	CASSPQRGGTEAFF	TGTGCCAGCTCACCTCAGAGAGGAGGGACTGAAGCTTTCTTT
TRBV5-4	TRBD2	.	15	TRBJ2-5	CASSSVGDYEETQYF	TGTGCCAGCAGCTCGGTGGGGGACTACGAAGAGACCCAGTACTTC
TRBV23-1	TRBD1	.	12	TRBJ1-1	CASSPPGTGAFF	TGCGCCAGCAGTCCCCCCGGGACAGGAGCTTTCTTT
TRBV2	.	.	14	TRBJ1-2	CASSEVPSLYGYTF	TGTGCCAGCAGTGAAGTCCCCTCTTTGTATGGCTACACCTTC
TRBV6-5	.	.	16	TRBJ1-1	CASSSVKRARRTEAFF	TGTGCCAGCAGTTCGGTTAAAAGGGCTCGGCGCACTGAAGCTTTCTTT
TRBV9	TRBD2	once	16	TRBJ2-1	CASSDSGEAYTDEQFF	TGTGCCAGCAGCGATAGCGGGGAGGCCTACACGGATGAGCAGTTCTTC
TRBV9	TRBD2	.	17	TRBJ2-1	CASSVELSGGPYNEQFF	TGTGCCAGCAGCGTAGAGCTTAGCGGGGGGCCGTACAATGAGCAGTTCTTC